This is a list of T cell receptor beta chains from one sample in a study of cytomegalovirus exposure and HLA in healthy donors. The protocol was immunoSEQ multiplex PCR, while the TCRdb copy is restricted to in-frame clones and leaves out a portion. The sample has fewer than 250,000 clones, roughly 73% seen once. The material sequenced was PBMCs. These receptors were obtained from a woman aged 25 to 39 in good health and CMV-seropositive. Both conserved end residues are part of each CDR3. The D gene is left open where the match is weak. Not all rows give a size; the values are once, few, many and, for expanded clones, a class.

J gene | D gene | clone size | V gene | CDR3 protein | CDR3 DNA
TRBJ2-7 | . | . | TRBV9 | CASSALTGYEQYF | TGTGCCAGCAGCGCACTGACAGGCTACGAGCAGTACTTC
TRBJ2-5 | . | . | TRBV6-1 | CASSERRSTETQYF | TGTGCCAGCAGTGAACGGAGATCCACAGAGACCCAGTACTTC
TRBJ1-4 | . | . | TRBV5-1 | CATRQDPVGGLKLFF | TGCGCCACCCGTCAAGATCCGGTCGGGGGGCTAAAACTGTTTTTT
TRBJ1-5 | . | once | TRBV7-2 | CASRLNPYSNQPQHF | TGTGCCAGCAGACTAAATCCCTATAGCAATCAGCCCCAGCATTTT
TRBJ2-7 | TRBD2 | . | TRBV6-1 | CASTEVSGGAYEQYF | TGTGCCAGCACTGAAGTGTCCGGGGGGGCCTACGAGCAGTACTTC
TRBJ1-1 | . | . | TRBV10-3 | CAISELSVNTEAFF | TGTGCCATCAGTGAGTTATCAGTGAACACTGAAGCTTTCTTT
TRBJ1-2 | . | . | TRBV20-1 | CSAGDGYGYTF | TGCAGTGCAGGGGATGGCTATGGCTACACCTTC
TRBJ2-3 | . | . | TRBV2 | CASSSQGTDTQYF | TGTGCCAGCAGTTCCCAGGGGACAGATACGCAGTATTTT
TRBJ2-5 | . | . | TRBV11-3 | CASSWANKHQETQYF | TGTGCCAGCAGCTGGGCCAACAAACACCAAGAGACCCAGTACTTC
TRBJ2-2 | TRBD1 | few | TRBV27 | CASSLGLGWQGAGGELFF | TGTGCCAGCAGTTTGGGTTTAGGATGGCAGGGGGCTGGCGGGGAGCTGTTTTTT
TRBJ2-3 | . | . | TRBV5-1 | CASSLVGQITDTQYF | TGCGCCAGCAGCTTGGTAGGACAGATCACAGATACGCAGTATTTT
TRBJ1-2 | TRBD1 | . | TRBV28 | CASSLAGGINYGYTF | TGTGCCAGCAGTTTAGCAGGGGGAATTAACTATGGCTACACCTTC
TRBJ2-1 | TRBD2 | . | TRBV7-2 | CASSPSGGSYNEQFF | TGTGCCAGCAGCCCTAGCGGGGGGAGCTACAATGAGCAGTTCTTC
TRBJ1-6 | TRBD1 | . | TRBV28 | CASSPPGQGYSPLHF | TGTGCCAGCAGTCCTCCGGGACAGGGTTATTCACCCCTCCACTTT
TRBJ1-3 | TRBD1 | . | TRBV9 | CASSLKQGDYGNTIYF | TGTGCCAGCAGCTTAAAACAGGGGGACTATGGAAACACCATATATTTT